The 20 T cell receptor beta chains below were found in one sample sequenced in a study of shared clonotypes between healthy human individuals. Assay used: immunoSEQ multiplex PCR; TCRdb lists only in-frame clones, some missing. Of 2 million to 2.5 million clones in the sample, approximately 94% were seen once. The sequencing sample was made of naive CD4+ T cells sorted from blood. Stated subset: CD45RA+ positively selected. Receptors were obtained from a man between 18 and 35 years old in good health.

The chain carries TRBV11-2 and TRBJ2-4; no firm D call. The CDR3 is 12 residues long. V lost 5 bases, J lost 8 bases, and 10 bases lay in between. From germline, CDR1 is SGHAT and CDR2 FQNNGV. The CDR3 is CASSPPSDIQYF. DNA of the CDR3: TGTGCCAGCAGCCCCCCAAGCGACATTCAGTACTTC.

The rearrangement joins TRBV19 to TRBJ2-2; 11 nucleotides match TRBD1. This CDR3 is 15 amino acids long. Losses at the gene ends were 11 bases for V and 5 bases for J; bases not matched to a gene: 10. Germline V lookup: CDR1 LNHDA, CDR2 SQIVND (reference sequence). CDR3 DNA: TGTGCCGTGGGGGCCCGGGACAGGGGGACCGGGGAGCTGTTTTTT. This codes for CAVGARDRGTGELFF.

The chain joins TRBV28 to TRBJ1-3, with D tentatively TRBD1 (5 bases). The ends were cut back, 2 bases at V and 1 base at J, with 9 bases in the middle. Per the germline V gene, CDR1 is MDHEN and CDR2 is SYDVKM. The CDR3 totals 15 residues. This CDR3 reads CASSLPAGSGNTIYF. CDR3 in DNA: TGTGCCAGCAGTTTACCGGCAGGGTCTGGAAACACCATATATTTT.

This chain uses TRBV6-5 with TRBJ2-2; D is unresolved. The CDR3 contains 14 residues. Trimming removed 2 bases at V and 6 bases at J, with 10 bases between. Germline V CDR1 and CDR2: MNHEY, SVGAGI. The CDR3, as DNA: TGTGCCAGCAGTTACGGCCGGGTCCCCGGGGAGCTGTTTTTT. Its translation: CASSYGRVPGELFF.

The chain carries TRBV7-9 and TRBJ2-1; D may be TRBD1 (5 bases). V lost 5 bases to trimming and J lost 8 bases, with 10 bases between them. CDR1 and CDR2 from the germline V gene are SEHNR and FQNEAQ (reference sequence). The CDR3 covers 12 residues. The CDR3 DNA sequence: TGTGCCAGCAGCCCCCTAGGGGATGAGCAGTTCTTC. This sequence encodes CASSPLGDEQFF. Combining the CDR3 with reference TRBV7-9 and TRBJ2-1 gives the whole variable domain DTGVSQNPRHKITKRGQNVTFRCDPISEHNRLYWYRQTLGQGPEFLTYFQNEAQLEKSRLLSDRFSAERPKGSFSTLEIQRTEQGDSAMYLCASSPLGDEQFFGPGTRLTVL.

V and J are TRBV2 and TRBJ2-1, with TRBD2 identical over 9 bases. This CDR3 region has 13 residues. Trimming took 3 bases from V and 10 from J; bases not matched to a gene: 4. Per germline, CDR1 SNHLY and CDR2 FYNNEI. CDR3 in amino acids: CASSDLLAGEQFF. The CDR3 DNA reads TGTGCCAGCAGTGACCTTCTAGCGGGGGAGCAGTTCTTC.

A remark on this clone: Distinct nucleotide sequences in the sample also encode this CDR3. The V gene is TRBV7-2, the J gene TRBJ2-7; 11 bases match TRBD1. The junction had 3 bases not matched to a gene; V was cut back by 4 bases and J by 4 bases. This CDR3 contains 14 residues. CDR1 is SGHTA, CDR2 FQGNSA, per germline. CDR3 nucleotide sequence: TGTGCCAGCAGCTCAGGACAGGGGGCGTACGAGCAGTACTTC. It encodes CASSSGQGAYEQYF.

The chain couples TRBV6-6 to TRBJ2-7; D assignment may be TRBD1 or TRBD2 (5 bases each). Trimming stripped 2 bases from V and 0 bases from J, with 11 bases between. This CDR3 has 15 amino acids. The germline V gene encodes CDR1 MNHNY and CDR2 SVGAGI (reference sequence). The CDR3 DNA is TGTGCCAGCAGTTACGGGGACCGCGACTCCTACGAGCAGTACTTC. It encodes CASSYGDRDSYEQYF.

This clone was counted once. The rearrangement links TRBV6-1 to TRBJ1-2; D remains ambiguous. The germline gives CDR1 MNHNS, CDR2 SASEGT. The CDR3 runs 13 residues. V lost 4 bases and J 6 bases, leaving 12 bases between the germline ends. CDR3 sequence (DNA): TGTGCCAGCAGTGTCAACGGAAGGGATGGCTACACCTTC. Protein product: CASSVNGRDGYTF.

The chain employs TRBV7-9 and TRBJ2-7; 9 nucleotides agree with TRBD2. With 5 bases clipped from V and 3 bases from J, the junction kept 14 bases outside the gene matches. CDR3 length equals 17 residues. From germline, CDR1 is SEHNR and CDR2 FQNEAQ (reference sequence). The CDR3 bases are TGTGCCAGCAGCCCAAAGGGCGGGGGGGCCTCATTCTACGAGCAGTACTTC. As protein: CASSPKGGGASFYEQYF.

Points on this clone: Other DNA sequences of this sample code for an identical CDR3. The chain combines TRBV10-3 with TRBJ1-1; possibly TRBD1 for D (5 bases). CDR1 and CDR2 (germline): ENHRY, SYGVKD. The V end was cut by 4 bases, the J end by 1 base, with 10 bases between. CDR3 size: 14 residues. CDR3 nucleotides: TGTGCCATCAGTGCCTCGGGGGGGAACACTGAAGCTTTCTTT. Amino acid sequence: CAISASGGNTEAFF.

The V gene is TRBV27, the J gene TRBJ2-2; D not resolved. CDR1 MNHEY and CDR2 SMNVEV come from the germline V gene (reference sequence). V dropped 1 base and J dropped 7 bases, with 13 bases sitting between them. The CDR3 runs to 15 residues. The CDR3 DNA reads TGTGCCAGCAGTTTATATTGGGGATCGGACGGGGAGCTGTTTTTT. Translation gives CASSLYWGSDGELFF.

J is TRBJ1-2 and V is TRBV29-1; 7 bases are a match to TRBD1. This CDR3 region has 12 residues. V trimming: 4 bases; J trimming: 4 bases; junction bases outside the gene matches: 3. Germline V gene sequence: CDR1 SQVTM, CDR2 ANQGSEA. CDR3: CSVATGLYGYTF. DNA of the CDR3: TGCAGCGTTGCGACAGGGCTCTATGGCTACACCTTC.

This chain links TRBV6-5 with TRBJ2-3; 8 bases match TRBD2. This CDR3 contains 16 residues. J gave up 2 bases and V 0 bases, and 4 bases lay outside the gene matches. The germline V gene has CDR1 MNHEY and CDR2 SVGAGI. In DNA, the CDR3 is TGTGCCAGCAGTTACTCGGGACTAGGGACCACAGATACGCAGTATTTT. Its protein product is CASSYSGLGTTDTQYF.

V and J are TRBV5-1 and TRBJ2-1, with 13 positions matching TRBD2. V lost 0 bases, J lost 7 bases, and 4 bases stayed unmatched. The V gene's germline CDR1 is SGHRS and CDR2 YFSETQ. The CDR3 covers 16 residues. CDR3 in amino acids: CASSLEGTSGTNEQFF. The CDR3 bases are TGCGCCAGCAGCTTGGAGGGGACTAGCGGGACGAATGAGCAGTTCTTC.

The chain employs TRBV19 and TRBJ1-2; 12 positions match TRBD1. V dropped 7 bases and J dropped 8; count of bases not matched to a gene: 20. CDR1 LNHDA and CDR2 SQIVND come from the germline V gene (reference sequence). The CDR3 is made up of 18 amino acids. The CDR3 DNA follows: TGTGCCAGTACCTCTTTACCCCCCACGGGACAGGGGGCTCTCGGCTACACCTTC. Encoded protein: CASTSLPPTGQGALGYTF.

The chain carries TRBV5-6 and TRBJ1-1; D is undetermined. Trimming pared 2 bases from V and 0 bases from J, leaving 8 bases between. The length of the CDR3 is 14 residues. Germline loops: CDR1 SGHDT, CDR2 YYEEEE. This CDR3 reads CASSFLTVNTEAFF. In DNA form, the CDR3 reads TGTGCCAGCAGCTTCCTTACGGTGAACACTGAAGCTTTCTTT.

The CDR3 nucleotides are TGTGCCAGCAAGGCACAGGTAATGAATGAAAAACTGTTTTTT. This translates into CASKAQVMNEKLFF. The rearrangement joins TRBV6-6 to TRBJ1-4, with D possibly being TRBD1 (5 bases). V was clipped by 7 bases and J by 5 bases, with 14 bases between them. Germline CDR1 reads MNHNY; CDR2 reads SVGAGI (reference sequence). The CDR3 has 14 amino acids.

This rearrangement joins TRBV5-1 to TRBJ2-2; D gene unclear. The CDR3 runs 15 residues. V was trimmed by 5 bases and J by 4 bases, leaving 15 bases between them. Germline V gene sequence: CDR1 SGHRS, CDR2 YFSETQ. The chain's CDR3 is CASSYDSPSTGELFF. Written as DNA, the CDR3 is TGCGCCAGCAGTTATGACTCGCCGAGCACCGGGGAGCTGTTTTTT.

The V and J genes are TRBV5-8 and TRBJ2-3, with no clear D. Trimming removed 3 bases at V and 0 bases at J, with 11 bases between. The germline CDR1 and CDR2 sequences are SGHTS and YDEGEE. The CDR3 contains 15 residues. CDR3 residues: CASSSRRSSTDTQYF. The CDR3, as DNA: TGTGCCAGCAGCTCAAGACGCTCTAGCACAGATACGCAGTATTTT.